These T cell receptor beta chains were read from a single sample in a study of blood T cell repertoires in COVID-19. TCRdb's copy holds only in-frame clones and misses some; the assay was immunoSEQ multiplex PCR. Of more than 150,000 clones in the sample, around 85% were seen once. Material: peripheral blood. The receptors derive from an elderly woman with acute or convalescent COVID-19. Both conserved end residues are part of each CDR3. Each record gives: J gene, clone size, V gene, D gene, CDR3 protein, CDR3 DNA. D genes are given only for firm matches. Clone size appears in some rows only: once, few, many, or a class for an expanded clone.

j_call: TRBJ2-2
clone_size: NA
v_call: TRBV2
d_call: TRBD2
cdr3_aa: CASSDKRGGPGELFF
cdr3_nt: TGTGCCAGCAGTGATAAGCGGGGGGGCCCCGGGGAGCTGTTTTTT

j_call: TRBJ1-3
clone_size: NA
v_call: TRBV5-1
d_call: TRBD1
cdr3_aa: CASSLWGQANTIYF
cdr3_nt: TGCGCCAGCAGCTTGTGGGGACAGGCGAACACCATATATTTT

j_call: TRBJ1-1
clone_size: NA
v_call: TRBV5-3
d_call: NA
cdr3_aa: CARSLADPRGEAFF
cdr3_nt: TGTGCCAGAAGCTTGGCGGATCCCCGGGGTGAAGCTTTCTTT

j_call: TRBJ1-2
clone_size: NA
v_call: TRBV9
d_call: NA
cdr3_aa: CASSVVGNYGYTF
cdr3_nt: TGTGCCAGCAGCGTAGTCGGTAACTATGGCTACACCTTC

j_call: TRBJ2-3
clone_size: NA
v_call: TRBV2
d_call: TRBD2
cdr3_aa: CASSEGPGRVDTQYF
cdr3_nt: TGTGCCAGCAGTGAAGGGCCAGGGAGGGTAGATACGCAGTATTTT

j_call: TRBJ1-3
clone_size: NA
v_call: TRBV7-9
d_call: NA
cdr3_aa: CASSFQGSGNTIYF
cdr3_nt: TGTGCCAGCAGTTTCCAGGGCTCTGGAAACACCATATATTTT

j_call: TRBJ2-5
clone_size: NA
v_call: TRBV10-2
d_call: TRBD2
cdr3_aa: CASRLAGEETQYF
cdr3_nt: TGCGCCAGCAGATTAGCGGGAGAAGAGACCCAGTACTTC

j_call: TRBJ2-7
clone_size: NA
v_call: TRBV12-3/TRBV12-4
d_call: NA
cdr3_aa: CASASEQGFEQYF
cdr3_nt: TGTGCCAGCGCCTCAGAGCAGGGTTTCGAGCAGTACTTC

j_call: TRBJ2-1
clone_size: NA
v_call: TRBV7-2
d_call: TRBD2
cdr3_aa: CASSLGAGDSYNEQFF
cdr3_nt: TGTGCCAGCAGCTTAGGAGCGGGGGACTCCTACAATGAGCAGTTCTTC

j_call: TRBJ2-1
clone_size: NA
v_call: TRBV29-1
d_call: NA
cdr3_aa: CTVQEGLDEQFF
cdr3_nt: TGCACTGTACAAGAGGGTTTAGATGAGCAGTTCTTC

j_call: TRBJ2-4
clone_size: NA
v_call: TRBV30
d_call: NA
cdr3_aa: CAWRSRRGLGKNIQYF
cdr3_nt: TGTGCCTGGAGGTCCCGGAGGGGACTTGGCAAAAACATTCAGTACTTC

j_call: TRBJ1-4
clone_size: once
v_call: TRBV5-4
d_call: NA
cdr3_aa: CASSLANKEKLFF
cdr3_nt: TGTGCCAGCAGCTTGGCTAATAAGGAAAAACTGTTTTTT

j_call: TRBJ1-2
clone_size: NA
v_call: TRBV3-1/TRBV3-2
d_call: TRBD1
cdr3_aa: CASSRHTGTGNIGYTF
cdr3_nt: TGTGCCAGCAGCCGACATACCGGGACAGGGAACATTGGCTACACCTTC

j_call: TRBJ2-5
clone_size: NA
v_call: TRBV7-9
d_call: TRBD1
cdr3_aa: CASSLVTGSGETQYF
cdr3_nt: TGTGCCAGCAGCTTGGTGACAGGGAGTGGGGAGACCCAGTACTTC

j_call: TRBJ1-1
clone_size: NA
v_call: TRBV5-4
d_call: TRBD1
cdr3_aa: CASSLGKGALNTEAFF
cdr3_nt: TGTGCCAGCAGCTTGGGGAAGGGGGCTTTGAACACTGAAGCTTTCTTT

j_call: TRBJ1-3
clone_size: NA
v_call: TRBV4-1
d_call: NA
cdr3_aa: CASSQESVPSGNTIYF
cdr3_nt: TGCGCCAGCAGCCAAGAGTCGGTGCCCTCTGGAAACACCATATATTTT

j_call: TRBJ1-2
clone_size: NA
v_call: TRBV2
d_call: NA
cdr3_aa: CASSAGGYGYTF
cdr3_nt: TGTGCCAGCAGTGCGGGAGGCTATGGCTACACCTTC

j_call: TRBJ2-7
clone_size: NA
v_call: TRBV15
d_call: NA
cdr3_aa: CATSRDQAGYEQYF
cdr3_nt: TGTGCCACCAGCAGAGATCAAGCAGGCTACGAGCAGTACTTC

j_call: TRBJ1-1
clone_size: NA
v_call: TRBV7-2
d_call: TRBD1
cdr3_aa: CASSLTGTGGTEAFF
cdr3_nt: TGTGCCAGCAGCTTGACCGGGACAGGGGGCACTGAAGCTTTCTTT

j_call: TRBJ1-2
clone_size: few
v_call: TRBV5-4
d_call: NA
cdr3_aa: CASSLMDTWVLANYGYTF
cdr3_nt: TGTGCCAGCAGCTTGATGGACACGTGGGTTCTCGCTAACTATGGCTACACCTTC

j_call: TRBJ2-2
clone_size: NA
v_call: TRBV19
d_call: NA
cdr3_aa: CASSIVYSPNTGELFF
cdr3_nt: TGTGCCAGTAGTATAGTTTACAGCCCGAACACCGGGGAGCTGTTTTTT

j_call: TRBJ1-2
clone_size: NA
v_call: TRBV10-3
d_call: NA
cdr3_aa: CAISESIWGGGYTF
cdr3_nt: TGTGCCATCAGTGAGTCGATATGGGGGGGCGGCTACACCTTC

j_call: TRBJ1-5
clone_size: NA
v_call: TRBV7-9
d_call: TRBD1
cdr3_aa: CASSLAGTGNQPQHF
cdr3_nt: TGTGCCAGCAGCCTTGCCGGGACAGGCAATCAGCCCCAGCATTTT

j_call: TRBJ1-4
clone_size: once
v_call: TRBV10-1
d_call: NA
cdr3_aa: CASSGAIQGSSFPFRPNEKLFF
cdr3_nt: TGCGCCAGCAGTGGGGCCATACAGGGATCGAGCTTTCCCTTCCGTCCTAATGAAAAACTGTTTTTT

j_call: TRBJ1-5
clone_size: NA
v_call: TRBV6-1
d_call: TRBD1
cdr3_aa: CASSEVGGGASNQPQHF
cdr3_nt: TGTGCCAGCAGTGAGGTCGGAGGGGGCGCGAGCAATCAGCCCCAGCATTTT

j_call: TRBJ2-7
clone_size: once
v_call: TRBV18
d_call: NA
cdr3_aa: CASSPGGTAYEQYF
cdr3_nt: TGTGCCAGCTCACCAGGAGGGACAGCCTACGAGCAGTACTTC

j_call: TRBJ2-7
clone_size: NA
v_call: TRBV18
d_call: TRBD1
cdr3_aa: CASSPGTGATYEQYF
cdr3_nt: TGTGCCAGCTCACCGGGGACAGGGGCCACGTACGAGCAGTACTTC

j_call: TRBJ2-7
clone_size: NA
v_call: TRBV11-2
d_call: NA
cdr3_aa: CASSVGYYEQYF
cdr3_nt: TGTGCCAGCAGCGTAGGTTACTACGAGCAGTACTTC

j_call: TRBJ1-1
clone_size: few
v_call: TRBV11-2
d_call: NA
cdr3_aa: CASSLEANSAEAFF
cdr3_nt: TGTGCCAGCAGCTTAGAAGCCAATAGCGCTGAAGCTTTCTTT

j_call: TRBJ2-4
clone_size: NA
v_call: TRBV27
d_call: NA
cdr3_aa: CASSPGIAKNIQYF
cdr3_nt: TGTGCCAGCAGTCCCGGGATAGCCAAAAACATTCAGTACTTC

j_call: TRBJ1-1
clone_size: NA
v_call: TRBV18
d_call: TRBD1
cdr3_aa: CASSPPGTVNTEAFF
cdr3_nt: TGTGCCAGCTCACCCCCCGGGACAGTGAACACTGAAGCTTTCTTT

j_call: TRBJ2-3
clone_size: NA
v_call: TRBV10-1
d_call: NA
cdr3_aa: CASSEATGTDTQYF
cdr3_nt: TGCGCCAGCAGTGAGGCTACAGGGACAGATACGCAGTATTTT

j_call: TRBJ2-7
clone_size: NA
v_call: TRBV30
d_call: TRBD2
cdr3_aa: CAWSSGLAGAYF
cdr3_nt: TGTGCCTGGAGCTCGGGACTAGCGGGGGCGTACTTC

j_call: TRBJ1-3
clone_size: NA
v_call: TRBV16
d_call: NA
cdr3_aa: CASSQSPLPGNTIYF
cdr3_nt: TGTGCCAGCAGCCAATCCCCCCTCCCCGGAAACACCATATATTTT

j_call: TRBJ2-5
clone_size: NA
v_call: TRBV6-5
d_call: TRBD1
cdr3_aa: CASSRQGNRETQYF
cdr3_nt: TGTGCCAGCAGTCGACAGGGGAACCGAGAGACCCAGTACTTC

j_call: TRBJ2-3
clone_size: NA
v_call: TRBV5-4
d_call: NA
cdr3_aa: CASSRGDWDTQYF
cdr3_nt: TGTGCCAGCAGCCGAGGGGACTGGGATACGCAGTATTTT

j_call: TRBJ2-7
clone_size: NA
v_call: TRBV29-1
d_call: TRBD1
cdr3_aa: CSGLTGAEQYF
cdr3_nt: TGCAGCGGCCTTACAGGGGCCGAGCAGTACTTC

j_call: TRBJ1-1
clone_size: NA
v_call: TRBV10-3
d_call: NA
cdr3_aa: CAISDQRILGTEAFF
cdr3_nt: TGTGCCATCAGTGATCAGAGGATCTTGGGCACTGAAGCTTTCTTT

j_call: TRBJ2-1
clone_size: few
v_call: TRBV5-1
d_call: TRBD2
cdr3_aa: CASSPGLASYNEQFF
cdr3_nt: TGCGCCAGCAGCCCGGGACTAGCCTCCTACAATGAGCAGTTCTTC

j_call: TRBJ1-6
clone_size: NA
v_call: TRBV7-2
d_call: TRBD1
cdr3_aa: CASGTGGNSPLHF
cdr3_nt: TGTGCCAGCGGAACAGGGGGTAATTCACCCCTCCACTTT

j_call: TRBJ1-5
clone_size: NA
v_call: TRBV2
d_call: NA
cdr3_aa: CASNEQAASHQPQHF
cdr3_nt: TGTGCCAGCAATGAACAGGCCGCGAGTCATCAGCCCCAGCATTTT

j_call: TRBJ2-1
clone_size: NA
v_call: TRBV5-1
d_call: TRBD1
cdr3_aa: CASSLAAGGYNEQFF
cdr3_nt: TGCGCCAGCAGCTTGGCCGCAGGGGGTTACAATGAGCAGTTCTTC

j_call: TRBJ1-5
clone_size: NA
v_call: TRBV27
d_call: TRBD1
cdr3_aa: CASSPTGVRSNQPQHF
cdr3_nt: TGTGCCAGCAGTCCGACAGGGGTACGAAGCAATCAGCCCCAGCATTTT

j_call: TRBJ1-3
clone_size: NA
v_call: TRBV10-3
d_call: TRBD1
cdr3_aa: CAINPGQGGNTIYF
cdr3_nt: TGTGCCATCAATCCGGGACAGGGGGGAAACACCATATATTTT

j_call: TRBJ1-2
clone_size: NA
v_call: TRBV6-5
d_call: NA
cdr3_aa: CATTSRALYGYTF
cdr3_nt: TGTGCCACCACTTCCAGGGCACTCTATGGCTACACCTTC

j_call: TRBJ1-2
clone_size: NA
v_call: TRBV4-3
d_call: NA
cdr3_aa: CASSQDTQGVRYGYTF
cdr3_nt: TGCGCCAGCAGCCAAGATACCCAGGGCGTTCGCTATGGCTACACCTTC

j_call: TRBJ2-5
clone_size: NA
v_call: TRBV29-1
d_call: NA
cdr3_aa: CSVGRETQYF
cdr3_nt: TGCAGCGTTGGGAGAGAGACCCAGTACTTC